Here is one T cell receptor (beta chain) with its context. Its antigen has not been determined. The input lacks base qualities; no much larger clone sits a single base away. This record comes from a study of blood T cell repertoires in COVID-19 (dated by TCRdb to the early 2020s). For context, the study as a whole: Samples covering the acute and convalescent phases of COVID-19 were provided by collaborators in the United States, Italy and Spain. The samples were drawn from two sources: the first 160 participants of the ongoing ImmuneRACE study, and 950 to 1,500 subjects contributed by 6 global collaborators. A freely available public database, intended as a resource for researchers studying the immune response to SARS-CoV-2, is where the repertoires were released. HLA class I and class II types, where available, came from metadata supplied by the sample provider rather than from assay-based typing. The prospective study material was composed of cDNA or gDNA derived from T cells, B-cell-depleted T cells, or PBMCs. Nearly every sample came with metadata listing a de-identified subject ID, COVID-19 status, age in years and sex. Deeply sampled blood TCRbeta repertoires from subjects exposed to, actively infected with, or recovered from COVID-19 were included in the dataset. Study-level results and caveats: How much clinical and demographic metadata was included differed by source and by participant, and the metadata was provided uncurated.

The collaborating institutions used their own protocols to collect whole blood in K2EDTA tubes. For TCRbeta analysis, collaborators shipped samples as frozen whole blood, isolated PBMCs, or DNA extracted from either of those sample types. Trimming takes 5 bases off V and 4 bases off J; junction bases not matched to a gene: 5. The CDR3, from cysteine to phenylalanine, totals 16 residues. Only CDR3 DNA remains: 48 bases, in frame from the first base. The germline V gene provides CDR1 KGHDR and CDR2 SFDVKD. TCRbeta CDR3 regions were amplified from genomic DNA using the immunoSEQ Assay, a bias-controlled multiplex PCR. In the source study's methods: Within the assay, amplification of reference gene primers was used to estimate how many nucleated cells each sample contained. To quantify the absolute abundance of each unique TCRbeta CDR3 rearrangement, sequence reads were collapsed and filtered. For each sample, productive Simpson clonality was calculated by taking the square root of Simpson's diversity index across productive rearrangements. TCRdb obtained this table from immuneACCESS and retained in-frame rearrangements with V and J assigned. These tables miss some clones; where compared with another copy, unresolved V genes account for less than half of the shortfall, and the remainder is unexplained. For V, J and clone size, that table is used; D and trimming come from the DNA. Recorded for this sample are over 70,000 clones; around 91% of them occurred a single time. Of the sample, about 4.3% falls within the top ten clones.

Specimen: peripheral blood. This clonotype originated in a woman of 80 years or more with active or convalescent COVID-19. This chain joins TRBV24-1 to TRBJ2-2, and 11 junctional nucleotides match TRBD2. The DNA sequence follows: TGTGCCACCAGTGGACCGGGACTAGCGGCCACCGGGGAGCTGTTTTTT. It encodes CATSGPGLAATGELFF.